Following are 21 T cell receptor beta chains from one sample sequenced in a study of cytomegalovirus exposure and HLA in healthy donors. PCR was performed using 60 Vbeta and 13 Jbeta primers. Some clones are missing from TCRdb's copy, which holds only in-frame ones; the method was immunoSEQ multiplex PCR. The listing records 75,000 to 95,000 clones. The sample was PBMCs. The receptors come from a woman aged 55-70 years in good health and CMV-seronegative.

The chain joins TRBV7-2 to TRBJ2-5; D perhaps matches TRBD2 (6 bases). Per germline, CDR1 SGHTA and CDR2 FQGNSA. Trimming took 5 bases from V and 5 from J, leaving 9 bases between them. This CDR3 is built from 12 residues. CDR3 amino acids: CASSRSGETQYF. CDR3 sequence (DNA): TGTGCCAGCAGCCGCAGCGGGGAGACCCAGTACTTC.

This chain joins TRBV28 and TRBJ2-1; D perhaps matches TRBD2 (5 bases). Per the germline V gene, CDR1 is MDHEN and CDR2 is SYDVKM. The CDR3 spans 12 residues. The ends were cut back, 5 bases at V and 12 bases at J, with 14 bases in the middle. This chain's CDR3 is CASSAAGGTQFF. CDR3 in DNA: TGTGCCAGCAGTGCCGCAGGAGGTACGCAGTTCTTC.

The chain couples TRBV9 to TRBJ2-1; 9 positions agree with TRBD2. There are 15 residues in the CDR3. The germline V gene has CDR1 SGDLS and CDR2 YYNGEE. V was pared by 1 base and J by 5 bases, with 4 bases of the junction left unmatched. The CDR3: CASSVIAGVNNEQFF. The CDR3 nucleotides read TGTGCCAGCAGCGTAATAGCGGGAGTAAACAATGAGCAGTTCTTC.

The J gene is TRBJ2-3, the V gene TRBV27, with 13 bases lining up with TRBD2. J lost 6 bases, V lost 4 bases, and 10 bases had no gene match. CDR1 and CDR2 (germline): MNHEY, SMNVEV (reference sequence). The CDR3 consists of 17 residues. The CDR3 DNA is TGTGCCAGCAGTTCCACCACCGGACTAGCGGGAGTGGATACGCAGTATTTT. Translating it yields CASSSTTGLAGVDTQYF.

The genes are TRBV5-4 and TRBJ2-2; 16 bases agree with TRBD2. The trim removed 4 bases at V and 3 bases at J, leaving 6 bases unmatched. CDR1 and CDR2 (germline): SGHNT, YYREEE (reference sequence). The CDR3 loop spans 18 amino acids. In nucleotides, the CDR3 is TGTGCCAGCAGCCAGGGACTAGCGGGAGGGAAGTACACCGGGGAGCTGTTTTTT. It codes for CASSQGLAGGKYTGELFF.

CDR3 DNA sequence: TGTGCCAGCAGCTTACAGGGGCCCCACTCCTATAGCAATCAGCCCCAGCATTTT. Its protein is CASSLQGPHSYSNQPQHF. The V and J genes are TRBV11-2 and TRBJ1-5; D might be TRBD1 (6 bases). The V gene lost 2 bases and the J gene lost 0 bases, with 17 bases spanning the gap. The CDR3 contains 18 residues. Looked up from germline, CDR1 is SGHAT and CDR2 is FQNNGV.

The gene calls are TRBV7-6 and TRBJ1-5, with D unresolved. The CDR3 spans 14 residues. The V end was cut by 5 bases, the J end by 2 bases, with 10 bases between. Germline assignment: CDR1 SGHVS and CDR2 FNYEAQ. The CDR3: CASSALSGNQPQHF. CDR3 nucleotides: TGTGCCAGCAGCGCCCTCAGCGGCAATCAGCCCCAGCATTTT.

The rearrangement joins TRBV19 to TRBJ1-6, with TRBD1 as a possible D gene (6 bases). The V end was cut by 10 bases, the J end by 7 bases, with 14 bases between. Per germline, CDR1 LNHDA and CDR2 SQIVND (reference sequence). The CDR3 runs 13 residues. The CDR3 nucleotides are TGTGCCACCAGACAGGTTGACAATTCACCCCTCCACTTT. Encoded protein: CATRQVDNSPLHF.

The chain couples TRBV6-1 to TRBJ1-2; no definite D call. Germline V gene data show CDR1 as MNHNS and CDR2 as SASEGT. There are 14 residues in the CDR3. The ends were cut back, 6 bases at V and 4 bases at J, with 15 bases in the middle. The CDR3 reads CASSFEENGYGYTF. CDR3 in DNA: TGTGCCAGCAGCTTCGAGGAGAACGGCTATGGCTACACCTTC.

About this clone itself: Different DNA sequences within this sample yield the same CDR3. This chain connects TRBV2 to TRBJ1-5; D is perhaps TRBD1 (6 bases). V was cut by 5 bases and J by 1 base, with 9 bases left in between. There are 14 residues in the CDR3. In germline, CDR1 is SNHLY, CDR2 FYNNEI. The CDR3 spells CASSPQGSNQPQHF. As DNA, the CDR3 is TGTGCCAGCAGTCCACAGGGAAGCAATCAGCCCCAGCATTTT.

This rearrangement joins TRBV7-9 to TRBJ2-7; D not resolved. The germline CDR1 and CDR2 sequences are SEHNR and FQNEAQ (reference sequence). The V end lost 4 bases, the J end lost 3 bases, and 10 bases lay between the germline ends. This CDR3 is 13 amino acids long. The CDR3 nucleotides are TGTGCCAGCAGCTCGAGGCAGAACTACGAGCAGTACTTC. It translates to CASSSRQNYEQYF. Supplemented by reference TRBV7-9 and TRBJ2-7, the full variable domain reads DTGVSQNPRHKITKRGQNVTFRCDPISEHNRLYWYRQTLGQGPEFLTYFQNEAQLEKSRLLSDRFSAERPKGSFSTLEIQRTEQGDSAMYLCASSSRQNYEQYFGPGTRLTVT.

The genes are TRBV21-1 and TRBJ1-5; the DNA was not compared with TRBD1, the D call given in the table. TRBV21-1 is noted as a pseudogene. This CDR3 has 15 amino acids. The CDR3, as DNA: TGTGCCAGCAGCACTCCAGGGGGCCCGGGCCAGCCCCAGCATTTT. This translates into CASSTPGGPGQPQHF.

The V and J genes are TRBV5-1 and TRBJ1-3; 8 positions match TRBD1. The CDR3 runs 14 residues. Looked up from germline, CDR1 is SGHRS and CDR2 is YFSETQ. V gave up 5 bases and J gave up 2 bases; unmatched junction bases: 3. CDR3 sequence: CASSPTGAGNTIYF. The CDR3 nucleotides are TGCGCCAGCAGTCCGACAGGGGCTGGAAACACCATATATTTT.

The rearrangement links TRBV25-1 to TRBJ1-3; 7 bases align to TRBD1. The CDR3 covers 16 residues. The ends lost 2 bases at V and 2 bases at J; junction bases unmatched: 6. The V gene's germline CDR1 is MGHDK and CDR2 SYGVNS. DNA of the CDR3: TGTGCCAGCAGTGAAGAGACAGGGTGGCCTGGAAACACCATATATTTT. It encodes CASSEETGWPGNTIYF.

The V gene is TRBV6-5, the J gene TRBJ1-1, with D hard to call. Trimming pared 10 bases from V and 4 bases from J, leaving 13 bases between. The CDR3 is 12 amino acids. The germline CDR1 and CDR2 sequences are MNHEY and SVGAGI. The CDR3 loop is CATGRGFTEAFF. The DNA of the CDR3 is TGTGCCACCGGACGGGGATTCACTGAAGCTTTCTTT.

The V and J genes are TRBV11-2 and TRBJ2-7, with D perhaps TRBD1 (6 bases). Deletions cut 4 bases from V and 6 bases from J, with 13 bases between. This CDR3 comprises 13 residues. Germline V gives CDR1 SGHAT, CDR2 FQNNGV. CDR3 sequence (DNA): TGTGCCAGCAGCTATACTACAGGGAGCGAGCAGTACTTC. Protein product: CASSYTTGSEQYF.

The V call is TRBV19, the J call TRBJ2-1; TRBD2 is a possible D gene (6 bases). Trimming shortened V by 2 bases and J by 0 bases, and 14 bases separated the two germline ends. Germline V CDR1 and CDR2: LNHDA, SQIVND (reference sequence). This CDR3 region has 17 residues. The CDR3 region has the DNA TGTGCCAGTAGTATAACGGTCGGGAGTAGCTCCTACAATGAGCAGTTCTTC. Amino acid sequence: CASSITVGSSSYNEQFF.

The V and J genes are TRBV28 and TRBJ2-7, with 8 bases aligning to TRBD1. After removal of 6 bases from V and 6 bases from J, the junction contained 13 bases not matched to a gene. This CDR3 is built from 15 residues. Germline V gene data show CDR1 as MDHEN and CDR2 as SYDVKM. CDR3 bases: TGTGCCAGCAGACCGCGGGGACAGGCGAGAGGCGAGCAGTACTTC. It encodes CASRPRGQARGEQYF.

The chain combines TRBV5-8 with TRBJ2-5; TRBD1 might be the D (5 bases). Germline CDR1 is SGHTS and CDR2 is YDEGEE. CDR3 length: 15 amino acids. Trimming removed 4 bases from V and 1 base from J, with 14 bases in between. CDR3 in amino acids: CASSPRVGSQETQYF. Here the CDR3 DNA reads TGTGCCAGCAGCCCCAGGGTAGGCAGCCAAGAGACCCAGTACTTC.

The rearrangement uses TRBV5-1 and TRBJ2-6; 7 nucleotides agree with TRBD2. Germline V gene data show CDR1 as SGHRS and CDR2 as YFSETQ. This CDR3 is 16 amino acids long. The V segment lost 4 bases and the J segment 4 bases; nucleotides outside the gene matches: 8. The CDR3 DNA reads TGCGCCAGCAGCCTCTACCTAGCGGAAGGGGCCAACGTCCTGACTTTC. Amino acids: CASSLYLAEGANVLTF. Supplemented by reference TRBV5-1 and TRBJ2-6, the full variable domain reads KAGVTQTPRYLIKTRGQQVTLSCSPISGHRSVSWYQQTPGQGLQFLFEYFSETQRNKGNFPGRFSGRQFSNSRSEMNVSTLELGDSALYLCASSLYLAEGANVLTFGAGSRLTVL.

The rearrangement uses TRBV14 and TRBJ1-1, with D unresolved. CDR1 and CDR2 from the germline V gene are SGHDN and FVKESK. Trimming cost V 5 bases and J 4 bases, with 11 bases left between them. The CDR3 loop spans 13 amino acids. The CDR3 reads CASSAGVSTEAFF. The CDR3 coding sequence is TGTGCCAGCAGCGCTGGAGTATCCACTGAAGCTTTCTTT.